The 19 T cell receptor beta chains given below trace back to one sample, sequenced in a study of blood T cell repertoires in COVID-19. Assay: immunoSEQ multiplex PCR; the TCRdb copy retains only in-frame clones and omits some. The sample contains 250,000 or so clones, 75% to 90% of which appear only once. Specimen: PBMCs or T cells enriched from blood (not recorded which). These receptor sequences come from a middle-aged woman who had been exposed to COVID-19.

V usage is TRBV23-1 and J usage is TRBJ1-5, with 8 bases aligning to TRBD1. TRBV23-1 is assigned to the ORF class and has an uncertain function. The trim removed 5 bases at V and 2 bases at J, leaving 8 bases unmatched. The CDR3 extends over 16 amino acids. CDR3 region: CASSTRDRQRNQPQHF. The CDR3 nucleotides are TGCGCCAGCAGTACCCGGGACAGGCAACGCAATCAGCCCCAGCATTTT.

The rearrangement uses TRBV25-1 and TRBJ2-2; 7 nucleotides match TRBD1. Unmatched junction bases numbered 0, after V lost 2 bases and J lost 3 bases. The CDR3 is made up of 14 amino acids. The germline CDR1 and CDR2 sequences are MGHDK and SYGVNS. DNA of the CDR3: TGTGCCAGCAGTGAAGACAGGGACACCGGGGAGCTGTTTTTT. Its translation is CASSEDRDTGELFF.

This chain uses TRBV28 with TRBJ1-4, with 8 nucleotides matching TRBD1. Germline V gives CDR1 MDHEN, CDR2 SYDVKM. Losses at the gene ends were 4 bases for V and 7 bases for J; bases not matched to a gene: 8. The CDR3 extends over 15 amino acids. CDR3 residues: CASSSWTGTGEKLFF. The CDR3 bases are TGTGCCAGCAGTTCGTGGACAGGGACGGGTGAAAAACTGTTTTTT.

This clone appeared a single time. The chain links TRBV5-5 to TRBJ1-6; weak D call: TRBD1 (6 bases). Germline V CDR1 and CDR2: SGHKS, YYEKEE (reference sequence). The CDR3 runs to 14 residues. V was trimmed by 4 bases and J by 7 bases, leaving 12 bases between them. The DNA of the CDR3 is TGTGCCAGCAGCACACGGACAGCGAATTCACCCCTCCACTTT. Protein product: CASSTRTANSPLHF.

The sample holds a few counts of this clone. The V call is TRBV4-1, the J call TRBJ1-4; unclear D gene. Germline V gene lookup returns CDR1 MGHRA and CDR2 YSYEKL. The CDR3 is 13 residues long. The V end lost 3 bases, the J end lost 17 bases, and 19 bases lay between the germline ends. CDR3 nucleotides: TGCGCCAGCAGCCAGCCCTTGGATGGGCGCGTTTTTTTT. Protein: CASSQPLDGRVFF.

The rearrangement links TRBV25-1 to TRBJ2-2; 11 bases are a match to TRBD2. Germline values: CDR1 MGHDK, CDR2 SYGVNS. This CDR3 has 17 amino acids. V shed 2 bases and J 1 base; nucleotides not matched to a gene: 3. CDR3 bases: TGTGCCAGCAGTGAACTGGGGACTAGCGGGAACACCGGGGAGCTGTTTTTT. Protein sequence: CASSELGTSGNTGELFF.

This sequence joins TRBV6-2 or TRBV6-3 and TRBJ2-7; 12 bases are a match to TRBD2. The J segment lost 7 bases and the V segment lost 6 bases, leaving 4 bases of the junction unmatched. Germline values: CDR1 MNHEY, CDR2 SVGEGT. The CDR3 runs to 13 residues. The CDR3 loop is CASSFGLAGEQYV. As DNA, the CDR3 is TGTGCCAGCAGCTTCGGACTAGCGGGAGAGCAGTACGTC.

The J gene is TRBJ2-7, the V gene TRBV2; 7 bases match TRBD2. The CDR3 totals 14 residues. V dropped 4 bases and J dropped 0; count of bases not matched to a gene: 3. Germline-derived CDR1 and CDR2 are SNHLY and FYNNEI. CDR3 DNA: TGTGCCAGCAGTGTAGCGGGCCCCTCCTACGAGCAGTACGTC. Protein sequence: CASSVAGPSYEQYV.

The chain combines TRBV5-1 with TRBJ2-7, with 7 bases lining up with TRBD1. CDR1 and CDR2 (germline): SGHRS, YFSETQ. The CDR3 spans 14 residues. CDR3 DNA: TGTGCCAGCAGCCCCGAAGGGGGCAGCTACGAGCAGTACGTC. Amino acids: CASSPEGGSYEQYV.

The chain employs TRBV11-2 and TRBJ2-7; 9 nucleotides line up with TRBD1. The V gene's germline CDR1 is SGHAT and CDR2 FQNNGV. The CDR3 has 17 amino acids. The junction had 9 bases not matched to a gene; V was cut back by 2 bases and J by 1 base. This CDR3 is CASSLKGSGTGSYEQYF. The CDR3 region has the DNA TGTGCCAGCAGCTTAAAGGGGTCCGGGACAGGGTCCTACGAGCAGTACTTC.

The V and J genes are TRBV28 and TRBJ2-7, with D unclear. Germline loops: CDR1 MDHEN, CDR2 SYDVKM. CDR3 length: 15 residues. V dropped 8 bases and J dropped 2 bases, with 19 bases sitting between them. The CDR3 loop reads CASRRSGSWTYEQYF. The CDR3 region has the DNA TGTGCCAGCCGAAGATCAGGCAGCTGGACCTACGAGCAGTACTTC.

The V gene is TRBV11-2, the J gene TRBJ1-1; D unclear. CDR3 size: 13 residues. Per the germline V gene, CDR1 is SGHAT and CDR2 is FQNNGV. V dropped 2 bases and J dropped 11 bases, with 15 bases sitting between them. CDR3 region: CASSLSTDRGAFF. DNA for the CDR3: TGTGCCAGCAGCTTAAGCACAGACCGAGGGGCTTTCTTT. The full variable domain, its missing parts supplied by reference TRBV11-2 and TRBJ1-1, is EAGVAQSPRYKIIEKRQSVAFWCNPISGHATLYWYQQILGQGPKLLIQFQNNGVVDDSQLPKDRFSAERLKGVDSTLKIQPAKLEDSAVYLCASSLSTDRGAFFGQGTRLTVV.

V usage is TRBV2 and J usage is TRBJ2-1, with TRBD2 matching over 8 bases. The CDR3 has 15 amino acids. Germline V gives CDR1 SNHLY, CDR2 FYNNEI. The V gene end was trimmed by 4 bases and the J gene end by 10 bases; junction bases not matched to a gene: 12. The DNA of the CDR3 is TGTGCCAGCAGTGGAAGTCCGGGACTAGTCTCCGAGCAGTTCTTC. Translating it yields CASSGSPGLVSEQFF.

The chain links TRBV6-2 or TRBV6-3 to TRBJ2-1; 12 positions match TRBD2. The CDR3 has 15 amino acids. Germline V gene data show CDR1 as MNHEY and CDR2 as SVGEGT. The V and J ends lost 4 bases and 7 bases, in that order; junction bases with no gene match: 5. This CDR3 reads CASSSGLAGFNEQFF. CDR3 in DNA: TGTGCCAGCAGTTCAGGACTAGCGGGGTTTAATGAGCAGTTCTTC.

V and J are TRBV4-2 and TRBJ2-3; D uncertain. Trimming left V 0 bases short and J 4 bases short, with 8 bases between. The germline V gene encodes CDR1 LGHNA and CDR2 YNFKEQ. The CDR3 is 14 residues long. The CDR3: CASSQDGSPDTQYF. The CDR3, as DNA: TGTGCCAGCAGCCAAGACGGTAGCCCAGATACGCAGTATTTT.

A single count supports this clone. This chain connects TRBV7-6 to TRBJ2-6; D gene unclear. Per germline, CDR1 SGHVS and CDR2 FNYEAQ. CDR3 length: 16 amino acids. Trimming left V 5 bases short and J 1 base short, with 12 bases between. The CDR3 sequence: CASSPRYTSGANVLTF. In DNA form, the CDR3 reads TGTGCCAGCAGCCCTCGCTATACTTCTGGGGCCAACGTCCTGACTTTC. Supplemented by reference TRBV7-6 and TRBJ2-6, the full variable domain reads GAGVSQSPRYKVTKRGQDVALRCDPISGHVSLYWYRQALGQGPEFLTYFNYEAQQDKSGLPNDRFSAERPEGSISTLTIQRTEQRDSAMYRCASSPRYTSGANVLTFGAGSRLTVL.

The chain links TRBV7-2 to TRBJ2-3; D is perhaps TRBD2 (6 bases). This CDR3 spans 16 amino acids. V shed 5 bases and J shed 0 bases, with 15 bases lying between them. CDR1 SGHTA and CDR2 FQGNSA come from the germline V gene. The chain's CDR3 is CASSRVGGASTDTQYF. CDR3 sequence (DNA): TGTGCCAGCAGCCGCGTGGGAGGAGCTAGCACAGATACGCAGTATTTT.

This clone was picked up one time. V usage is TRBV5-4 and J usage is TRBJ2-7; TRBD2 matches 8 bases. J was trimmed by 5 bases and V by 0 bases; bases with no gene match: 7. The CDR3 runs to 15 residues. Germline CDR1 SGHNT, CDR2 YYREEE (reference sequence). CDR3 coding DNA: TGTGCCAGCAGCTTGGGATCGGGGGGGCACCACGAGCAGTACTTC. Protein: CASSLGSGGHHEQYF.

The rearrangement joins TRBV9 to TRBJ2-1; 11 nucleotides match TRBD1. The CDR3 sequence is 16 residues long. Germline assignment: CDR1 SGDLS and CDR2 YYNGEE. With V trimmed by 5 bases and J by 7 bases, 11 bases remained unmatched. The chain's CDR3 is CASSKGIGTGGNEQFF. Written as DNA, the CDR3 is TGTGCCAGCAGTAAAGGGATCGGGACAGGGGGGAATGAGCAGTTCTTC.